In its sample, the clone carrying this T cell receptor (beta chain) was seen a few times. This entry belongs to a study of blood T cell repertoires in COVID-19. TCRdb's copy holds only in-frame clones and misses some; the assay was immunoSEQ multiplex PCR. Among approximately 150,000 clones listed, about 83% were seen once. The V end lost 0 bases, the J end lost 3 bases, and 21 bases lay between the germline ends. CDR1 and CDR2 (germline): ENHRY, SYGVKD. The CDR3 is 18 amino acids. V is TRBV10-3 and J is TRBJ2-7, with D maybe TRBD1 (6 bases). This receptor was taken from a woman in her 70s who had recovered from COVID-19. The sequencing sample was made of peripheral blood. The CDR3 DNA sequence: TGTGCCATCAGTGAGTCGAGGGCCGCGCGACTCAGGGGCTACGAGCAGTACTTC. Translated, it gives CAISESRAARLRGYEQYF.